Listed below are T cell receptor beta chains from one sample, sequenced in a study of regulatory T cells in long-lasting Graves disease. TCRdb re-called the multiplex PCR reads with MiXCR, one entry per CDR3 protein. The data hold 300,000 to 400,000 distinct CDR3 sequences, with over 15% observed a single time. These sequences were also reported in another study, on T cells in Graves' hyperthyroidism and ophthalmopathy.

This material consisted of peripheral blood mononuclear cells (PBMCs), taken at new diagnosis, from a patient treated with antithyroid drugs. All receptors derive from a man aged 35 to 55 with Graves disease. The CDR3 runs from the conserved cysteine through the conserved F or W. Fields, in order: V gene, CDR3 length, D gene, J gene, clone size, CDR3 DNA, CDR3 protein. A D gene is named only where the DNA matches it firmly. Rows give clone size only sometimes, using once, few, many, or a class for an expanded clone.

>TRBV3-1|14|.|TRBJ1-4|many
TGTGCCAGCCGGGACCAGGCGTCTAATGAAAAACTGTTTTTT
CASRDQASNEKLFF
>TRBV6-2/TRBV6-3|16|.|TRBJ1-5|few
TGTGCCAGCAGTCCCCTACAGGGCGGGGGGGGTCAGCCCCAGCATTTT
CASSPLQGGGGQPQHF
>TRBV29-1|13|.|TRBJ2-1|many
TGCAGCGTGGGGAACGGGGTAGACAATGAGCAGTTCTTC
CSVGNGVDNEQFF
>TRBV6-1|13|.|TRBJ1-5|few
TGTGCCAGCACGTTGGCAGGCAATCAGCCCCAGCATTTT
CASTLAGNQPQHF
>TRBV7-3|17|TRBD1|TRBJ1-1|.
TGTGCCAGCAGCTTATCCGGGACAGGGGAGGGGAACACTGAAGCTTTCTTT
CASSLSGTGEGNTEAFF
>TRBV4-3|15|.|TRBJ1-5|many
TGCGCCAGCAGCCATTACAGGGAAGCCAATCAGCCCCAGCATTTT
CASSHYREANQPQHF
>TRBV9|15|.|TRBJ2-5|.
TGTGCCAGCAGCGTAGGTCCCCTGACCCAAGAGACCCAGTACTTC
CASSVGPLTQETQYF
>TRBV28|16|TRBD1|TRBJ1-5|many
TGTGCCAGCAGACGAGCAGGGGGCGCCGGCAATCAGCCCCAGCATTTT
CASRRAGGAGNQPQHF
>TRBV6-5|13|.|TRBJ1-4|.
TGTGCCAGCAGTTACGGCAGGGCCGGGAAACTGTTTTTT
CASSYGRAGKLFF
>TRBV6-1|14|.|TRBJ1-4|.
TGTGCCAGCACAATGACAGCGGCTTCCGAAAAACTGTTTTTT
CASTMTAASEKLFF
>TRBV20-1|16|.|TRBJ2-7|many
TGCAGTGCCCCCCGACCAGGGGCGGGGAGCTCCTACGAGCAGTACTTC
CSAPRPGAGSSYEQYF
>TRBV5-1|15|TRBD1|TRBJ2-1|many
TGCGCCAGCACCCACGGGGACAGGGAGTTGGATGAGCAGTTCTTC
CASTHGDRELDEQFF
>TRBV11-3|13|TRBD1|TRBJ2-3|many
TGTGCCAGCAGACCAGGGGGCGCAGATACGCAGTATTTT
CASRPGGADTQYF
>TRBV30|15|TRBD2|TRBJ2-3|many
TGTGCCTGTTCTAATCTAGCGGGGGGGCCCAATACGCAGTATTTT
CACSNLAGGPNTQYF
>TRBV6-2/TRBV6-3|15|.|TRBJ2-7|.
TGTGCCAGCATACGAGCCCCGGGACACGGCTACGAGCAGTACTTC
CASIRAPGHGYEQYF
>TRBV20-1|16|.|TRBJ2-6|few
TGCAGTGCTGCGGACCCCAGGGCCTCTGGGGCCAACGTCCTGACTTTC
CSAADPRASGANVLTF
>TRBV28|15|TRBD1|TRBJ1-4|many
TGTGCCAGCAGTCCTTACCGACAGGGCAATGAAAAACTGTTTTTT
CASSPYRQGNEKLFF
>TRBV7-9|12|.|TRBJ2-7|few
TGTGCCAGCAGTCAAAGAGAACAGGGCCTATACTTC
CASSQREQGLYF
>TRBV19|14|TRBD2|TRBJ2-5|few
TGTGCCAGTAGTACGGGACTAGCGGGGCGAACCCAGTACTTC
CASSTGLAGRTQYF
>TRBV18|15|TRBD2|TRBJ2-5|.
TGTGCCAGCTCACCCCCGCACGCGGGGGGGGAGACCCAGTACTTC
CASSPPHAGGETQYF